Listed below are T cell receptor beta chains from one sample, sequenced in a study of radiation and T cells in renal cell carcinoma. Only in-frame clones appear in the TCRdb table, and some are missing; sequencing was by immunoSEQ multiplex PCR. The sample shows over 60,000 clones, around 78% of them seen only once. Sequencing used blood, obtained from a patient whose treatment included radiotherapy and nephrectomy. These receptors were collected from a man between 60 and 70 years old with renal cell carcinoma. Both conserved end residues are part of each CDR3. Size is omitted from some rows. Given values are once, few, many or a class for expanded clones.

size,V,CDR3
few,TRBV30,CAWSRNFGQAGVETQYF
.,TRBV14,CASSQVGDRGNEQFF
once,TRBV6-5,CASSDSSYEQYF
once,TRBV2,CASSEVGQGATEAFF
.,TRBV19,CASSKTSGVNTGELFF
.,TRBV30,CAWSVRGRDIQYF
once,TRBV6-1,CASSELGQVDQETQYF
.,TRBV6-5,CASRIGTLYEQYF
many,TRBV7-8,CASSRRTSYNEQFF
.,TRBV6-4,CASSASPGGQETQYF
.,TRBV7-9,CASTFPVRKETQYF
.,TRBV19,CASSTGTPYEQYF
.,TRBV7-6,CASSLNGGVGNQPQHF
.,TRBV19,CASSPTSSTDTQYF
.,TRBV27,CASSWGENTEAFF
.,TRBV19,CASSITDRGVHQPQHF
.,TRBV2,CASSVSGDEQFF
.,TRBV7-2,CASSLARASGRAGELFF
.,TRBV6-1,CASMSRDSPQDTQYF
.,TRBV5-5,CASSLVDIQYF
.,TRBV15,CATRTERNEQFF
few,TRBV7-7,CASSSTGAGANVLTF
.,TRBV29-1,CSVYGTETYEQYF
.,TRBV5-6,CASSWGQGANTGELFF
.,TRBV11-1,CASSRDYNEQFF
.,TRBV4-3,CASSQEGGPGPIDYGYTF
.,TRBV19,CASSTQSRVNQPQHF
.,TRBV5-5,CASSLDTGQGIDTQYF
many,TRBV5-1,CASSLGQGFSYEQYF
few,TRBV27,CASTTRAGENYEQYF
.,TRBV6-5,CAISEAGSYEQYF
.,TRBV6-1,CASSEVGQGLFF
once,TRBV7-2,CASSRQSLYEQYF
.,TRBV19,CASRAPTMHEQFF
.,TRBV5-1,CASSWGLAGNTDTQYF
.,TRBV13,CASSFGTAGGGYTF
.,TRBV7-9,CASSLSGGRAYNEQFF
.,TRBV18,CASSRGPTTGEKLFF
few,TRBV30,CAWSQWTGGTEAFF
.,TRBV7-9,CASSSKMLRGAGTDTQYF
.,TRBV19,CASSMLQGSGNTIYF
.,TRBV18,CASSPPTRADEQFF
.,TRBV19,CASSERDLDAQYF
.,TRBV15,CATTGQGITGELFF
.,TRBV29-1,CSVAPSGANVLTF
.,TRBV6-5,CASSSQGLSNYGYTF
.,TRBV2,CASSPDRVTTDTQYF
.,TRBV19,CASSIPGANTEAFF
.,TRBV7-9,CASTPRGGTEAFF
.,TRBV5-4,CASSVDRGSTDTQYF
few,TRBV7-9,CASSLEVNEKLFF
.,TRBV5-6,CASSPWGGLRTEAFF
.,TRBV6-1,CASSEVGDREAFF
once,TRBV19,CATPGAGNTGELFF
.,TRBV15,CATSRGTGWNYGYTF